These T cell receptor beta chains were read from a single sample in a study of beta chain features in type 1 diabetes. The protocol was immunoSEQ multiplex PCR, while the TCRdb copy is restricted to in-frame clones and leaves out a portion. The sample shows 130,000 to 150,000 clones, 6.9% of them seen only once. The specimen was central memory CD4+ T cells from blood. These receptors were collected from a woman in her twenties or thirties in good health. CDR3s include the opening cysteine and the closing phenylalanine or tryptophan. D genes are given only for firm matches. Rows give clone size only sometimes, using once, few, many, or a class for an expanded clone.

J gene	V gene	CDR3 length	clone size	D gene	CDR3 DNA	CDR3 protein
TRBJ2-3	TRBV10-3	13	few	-	TGTGCCATCAATCGGGAGCCCCCAGATACGCAGTATTTT	CAINREPPDTQYF
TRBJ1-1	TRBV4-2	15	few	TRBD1	TGTGCCAGCAGCCAAATTGGACAGGGAGGCACTGAAGCTTTCTTT	CASSQIGQGGTEAFF
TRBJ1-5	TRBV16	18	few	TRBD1	TGTGCCAGCAGCCATTGGGTAGTTGGACAGGGCCCAAATCAGCCCCAGCATTTT	CASSHWVVGQGPNQPQHF
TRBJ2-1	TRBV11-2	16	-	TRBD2	TGTGCCAGCAGCCCCGTCTCTGGGACTAGCATACAGCAGCAGTTCTTC	CASSPVSGTSIQQQFF
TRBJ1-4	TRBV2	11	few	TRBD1	TGTGCCAGCACTATGACAGGGACACTGTTTTTT	CASTMTGTLFF
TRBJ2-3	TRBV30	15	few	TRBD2	TGTGCCTGGAGTGTGGGACTAGCGGGGACAGATACGCAGTATTTT	CAWSVGLAGTDTQYF
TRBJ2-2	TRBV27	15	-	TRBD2	TGTGCCAGCAAACTTGCGGGGGGTTTCACCGGGGAGCTGTTTTTT	CASKLAGGFTGELFF
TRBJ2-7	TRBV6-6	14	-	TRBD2	TGTGCCAGCAGCCCCTCGGGAGGGAGATACGAGCAGTACTTC	CASSPSGGRYEQYF
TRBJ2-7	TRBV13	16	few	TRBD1	TGTGCCAGCAGCCGAAGGGACAGGGTCAATAATTACGAGCAGTACTTC	CASSRRDRVNNYEQYF
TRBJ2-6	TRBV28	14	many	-	TGTGCCAGCCGAACAGGGTCTGGGGCCAACGTCCTGACTTTC	CASRTGSGANVLTF
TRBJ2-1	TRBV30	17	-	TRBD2	TGTGCCTCCACCCACGGAGCGGGAGGACGGGTGGCCAATGAGCAGTTCTTC	CASTHGAGGRVANEQFF